This is a list of T cell receptor beta chains from one sample in a study of cytomegalovirus exposure and HLA in healthy donors. Produced via immunoSEQ multiplex PCR; TCRdb's table is partial and in-frame only. Of around 100,000 clones listed, around 10% are singletons. Specimen: PBMCs. The receptors come from a man aged 35 to 55 in good health and CMV-seropositive. CDR3s include the opening cysteine and the closing phenylalanine or tryptophan. D genes are given only for firm matches. The size of a clone is reported for some rows only, either as once, few or many, or as a class for expanded clones.

V gene,clone size,J gene,D gene,CDR3 protein,CDR3 DNA
TRBV9,-,TRBJ2-3,TRBD2,CASSDPAWREGYSDTQYF,TGTGCCAGCAGCGACCCCGCCTGGCGGGAGGGTTATTCGGATACGCAGTATTTT
TRBV27,-,TRBJ2-1,TRBD2,CASNPGLANSLYNEQFF,TGTGCCAGCAATCCGGGACTAGCAAATTCCCTTTACAATGAGCAGTTCTTC
TRBV19,few,TRBJ2-7,TRBD2,CASSTAGAYEQYF,TGTGCCAGTAGTACAGCGGGAGCCTACGAGCAGTACTTC
TRBV30,-,TRBJ2-3,TRBD2,CAWTSGRATQYF,TGTGCCTGGACTAGCGGGAGGGCCACGCAGTATTTT
TRBV6-6,few,TRBJ2-7,TRBD2,CASTQRGGRAYEQYF,TGTGCCAGCACCCAACGGGGCGGGAGGGCCTACGAGCAGTACTTC
TRBV7-6,few,TRBJ2-7,TRBD1,CASSTGTGLYEQYF,TGTGCCAGCAGCACCGGGACAGGGTTGTACGAGCAGTACTTC
TRBV6-5,-,TRBJ2-7,-,CASSYRELYEQYF,TGTGCCAGCAGTTACCGGGAGCTCTACGAGCAGTACTTC
TRBV19,few,TRBJ1-1,-,CASSIGGVGLTEAFF,TGTGCCAGTAGTATAGGCGGGGTGGGGCTCACTGAAGCTTTCTTT
TRBV5-5,few,TRBJ2-1,-,CASSPLYNEQFF,TGTGCCAGCAGCCCTCTATACAATGAGCAGTTCTTC
TRBV5-4,few,TRBJ1-4,TRBD1,CASSPWTGKGVASEKLFF,TGTGCCAGCAGCCCGTGGACAGGAAAGGGAGTAGCGAGTGAAAAACTGTTTTTT
TRBV10-1,few,TRBJ2-6,-,CASSGLWANVLTF,TGCGCCAGCAGTGGGCTCTGGGCCAACGTCCTGACTTTC
TRBV25-1,-,TRBJ2-1,TRBD2,CASSQGRAAYNEQFF,TGTGCCAGCAGCCAAGGGAGGGCCGCATACAATGAGCAGTTCTTC
TRBV18,few,TRBJ2-3,TRBD2,CASSTSGGRTADTQYF,TGTGCCAGCTCAACCTCCGGCGGGAGGACCGCAGATACGCAGTATTTT
TRBV6-1,-,TRBJ2-2,TRBD2,CASSGTSIAGELFF,TGTGCCAGCAGTGGGACTAGTATAGCCGGGGAGCTGTTTTTT
TRBV19,few,TRBJ1-4,-,CASSIYGNNEKLFF,TGTGCCAGTAGTATATACGGGAATAATGAAAAACTGTTTTTT
TRBV2,few,TRBJ2-3,TRBD2,CASSQGTKITDTQYF,TGTGCCAGCAGTCAAGGGACTAAAATCACAGATACGCAGTATTTT
TRBV6-1,few,TRBJ2-2,-,CASSEWRFGGELFF,TGTGCCAGCAGTGAGTGGAGGTTTGGCGGGGAGCTGTTTTTT
TRBV7-3,few,TRBJ2-3,TRBD2,CASSLRGGTDTQYF,TGTGCCAGCAGCTTACGGGGGGGCACAGATACGCAGTATTTT
TRBV2,few,TRBJ1-1,TRBD1,CASSPDRADTEAFF,TGTGCCAGCAGTCCTGACAGGGCCGACACTGAAGCTTTCTTT
TRBV2,-,TRBJ2-1,TRBD2,CASSGSGRRYNEQFF,TGTGCCAGCAGTGGGAGCGGGAGAAGATACAATGAGCAGTTCTTC
TRBV7-9,-,TRBJ2-1,-,CASSIRVNEQFF,TGTGCCAGCAGCATCAGGGTTAATGAGCAGTTCTTC
TRBV5-1,-,TRBJ2-3,-,CASQGRAASTDTQYF,TGCGCCAGTCAGGGTCGGGCCGCGAGCACAGATACGCAGTATTTT
TRBV7-2,-,TRBJ2-3,-,CASSLSTSTDTQYF,TGTGCCAGCAGCTTATCTACGTCCACAGATACGCAGTATTTT
TRBV6-5,few,TRBJ1-1,-,CASRTIAATEAFF,TGTGCCAGCAGAACCATCGCGGCCACTGAAGCTTTCTTT
TRBV5-1,few,TRBJ2-3,-,CASSLREGGLTDTQYF,TGCGCCAGCAGCTTGAGGGAGGGGGGACTCACAGATACGCAGTATTTT
TRBV27,-,TRBJ1-5,TRBD1,CVTGGTPGGLSNQPQHF,TGTGTCACCGGGGGTACCCCAGGGGGCCTTAGCAATCAGCCCCAGCATTTT
TRBV5-6,few,TRBJ2-5,TRBD2,CASSPRGGRETQYF,TGTGCCAGCAGCCCGCGGGGGGGACGAGAGACCCAGTACTTC
TRBV7-9,-,TRBJ2-2,-,CASSVTPGLKTGELFF,TGTGCCAGCAGCGTAACCCCAGGTTTGAAGACCGGGGAGCTGTTTTTT
TRBV5-1,-,TRBJ2-7,-,CASSLGHLTYEQYF,TGCGCCAGCAGCTTGGGACACCTAACCTACGAGCAGTACTTC
TRBV4-1,-,TRBJ2-7,TRBD2,CASSSQASPSGSYEQYF,TGCGCCAGCAGCTCACAAGCCTCACCTAGCGGGAGCTACGAGCAGTACTTC
TRBV5-5,-,TRBJ2-3,TRBD2,CASSQYLAGGADTQYF,TGCGCCAGCAGCCAATATCTAGCGGGAGGGGCAGATACGCAGTATTTT
TRBV11-2,-,TRBJ2-5,-,CASSPSDRQETQYF,TGTGCCAGCAGCCCATCGGACAGACAAGAGACCCAGTACTTC
TRBV9,few,TRBJ2-1,-,CASSAPDNEQFF,TGTGCCAGCAGCGCACCGGACAATGAGCAGTTCTTC
TRBV6-1,few,TRBJ2-1,TRBD1,CASQQGGRQFF,TGTGCCAGCCAACAGGGGGGACGCCAGTTCTTC
TRBV5-4,few,TRBJ2-7,-,CASSLQGRAQYF,TGTGCCAGCAGCTTGCAGGGCAGGGCCCAGTACTTC
TRBV11-3,few,TRBJ2-2,TRBD2,CASAQREGSGELFF,TGTGCCAGCGCCCAACGGGAGGGTTCCGGGGAGCTGTTTTTT
TRBV11-2,few,TRBJ2-1,-,CASSLVREKQFF,TGTGCCAGCAGCTTAGTCCGGGAGAAGCAGTTCTTC
TRBV14,few,TRBJ2-1,TRBD2,CASSLPGGSYNEQFF,TGTGCCAGCAGCCTCCCGGGAGGCTCCTACAATGAGCAGTTCTTC
TRBV7-6,few,TRBJ2-7,TRBD2,CASSLVTLADLYEQYF,TGTGCCAGCAGCTTAGTCACACTAGCGGACCTCTACGAGCAGTACTTC
TRBV5-1,few,TRBJ2-1,TRBD2,CASSPTSGRINEQFF,TGCGCCAGCAGCCCGACTAGCGGGAGGATAAATGAGCAGTTCTTC
TRBV27,-,TRBJ2-7,TRBD2,CASSLRLTSGNYEQYF,TGTGCCAGCAGTCTCCGTCTGACTAGCGGGAACTACGAGCAGTACTTC
TRBV7-9,few,TRBJ1-6,-,CASSLMQGSPNSPLHF,TGTGCCAGCAGCCTGATGCAGGGGAGCCCGAATTCACCCCTCCACTTT
TRBV18,-,TRBJ1-2,TRBD1,CASSRQGDGYTF,TGTGCCAGCTCTCGACAGGGGGATGGCTACACCTTC
TRBV2,few,TRBJ2-7,TRBD2,CASRLAGIHEQYF,TGTGCCAGCAGACTAGCGGGAATCCACGAGCAGTACTTC
TRBV6-5,few,TRBJ2-1,-,CASSRVGNEQFF,TGTGCCAGCAGTCGGGTAGGCAATGAGCAGTTCTTC